The following is a TCR beta chain sequence with its context. Rearranged V-D-J TRB sequences were amplified with a mixed TRB-A/B primer pool. TCRdb redid the calling of the multiplex PCR reads with MiXCR, one entry per CDR3 protein. This sample carries more than 1,500 distinct CDR3 sequences, roughly 25% of them seen once, and the ten largest clones take 45%. Peripheral blood genomic DNA, not sorted cells or RNA, was the template. V was trimmed by 5 bases and J by 2 bases, leaving 9 bases between them. The CDR3 loop spans 13 amino acids. This record comes from a study of T cell repertoires in aging, cancer and after chemotherapy.

V is TRBV12-3 or TRBV12-4 and J is TRBJ2-5; D possibly corresponds to TRBD1 (5 bases). This TCR was sampled from a human donor with a solid tumor. Material for sequencing was blood. CDR3 sequence: CASSPRQQETQYF. In nucleotides, the CDR3 is TGTGCCAGCAGTCCCCGACAGCAAGAGACCCAGTACTTC.